This is a list of T cell receptor beta chains from one sample in a study of cytomegalovirus exposure and HLA in healthy donors. Clones were read by immunoSEQ multiplex PCR, and TCRdb kept only the in-frame ones, dropping some. The sample includes fewer than 150,000 clones, about four fifths of them seen just once. Sequenced sample: PBMCs. All receptors derive from a woman aged 40 to 49 in good health and CMV-seropositive. The CDR3 runs from the conserved cysteine through the conserved F or W. The size field is filled for only some rows; it gives once, few, many or a size class.

clone size | J gene | V gene | CDR3 protein
. | . | TRBV7-8 | CASSLWGGENFYEQYF
. | TRBJ2-1 | TRBV2 | CASSIARPSSYNEQFF
once | TRBJ2-7 | TRBV5-4 | CASSLQEAGRYEQYF
. | TRBJ2-3 | TRBV5-4 | CASSPPGLAGGTDTQYF
. | TRBJ1-2 | TRBV5-1 | CASRTDNYGYTF
. | TRBJ2-7 | TRBV29-1 | CSAFLGENTAYEQYF
. | TRBJ2-7 | TRBV2 | CASREDRGNEQYF
. | TRBJ2-2 | TRBV29-1 | CSVTRRREDGELFF
. | TRBJ2-1 | TRBV7-9 | CASSLVQGTVDEQFF
few | TRBJ1-1 | TRBV4-1 | CASSQDRGIVGNTEAFF
. | TRBJ2-5 | TRBV7-9 | CASSSSQGEETQYF
. | . | TRBV6-5 | CASSSASGYYEQYF
. | TRBJ2-7 | TRBV5-4 | CASSLRQQGGEQYF
. | TRBJ2-7 | TRBV19 | CASSIPTGGHEQYF
few | TRBJ2-5 | TRBV14 | CASSQQATGRETQYF
. | TRBJ2-5 | TRBV10-3 | CAISGQQATQYF
. | TRBJ2-7 | TRBV28 | CASSFSSGATGYF
. | TRBJ2-7 | TRBV2 | CASSYHQLAGGSYEQYF
. | TRBJ2-7 | TRBV6-1 | CASSEPHHKEGDRGAASYEQYF
. | TRBJ2-7 | TRBV7-9 | CASSLVRDIAGASYEQYF
once | TRBJ2-3 | TRBV5-8 | CASSRLAGRTDTQYF
. | TRBJ1-2 | TRBV6-1 | CASSEASNREGGNYGYTF
. | TRBJ2-1 | TRBV29-1 | CSVEDRAGGYNEQFF
. | TRBJ2-7 | TRBV5-1 | CASKPGTAGTYEQYF
. | TRBJ2-3 | TRBV18 | CASSPPGGASTDTQYF
. | TRBJ2-1 | TRBV18 | CASSPGSGGNNEQFF
. | TRBJ1-3 | TRBV30 | CAWGTGFSGNTIYF
. | TRBJ2-1 | TRBV7-8 | CASSLADYSSYNEQFF
. | TRBJ2-3 | TRBV7-9 | CASSLESLAGLTDTQYF
few | TRBJ2-3 | TRBV11-3 | CASSPARGGDTQYF
. | TRBJ2-5 | TRBV4-1 | CASSRDRGNRLQETQYF
. | TRBJ2-7 | TRBV4-1 | CASSQVVGGRWTSYEQYF